These 26 T cell receptor beta chains were all obtained from the same sample, sequenced in a study of T cell clonotyping in hematopoietic cell transplantation. Here immunoSEQ multiplex PCR was the method, and the copy in TCRdb shows in-frame clones only, minus some. The sample yields about 44,000 clones, 85% to 95% seen once. Sequences were obtained from peripheral blood mononuclear cells. All receptors derive from a woman in her fifties or sixties in good health. Some clones in this sample may be carry-over from other donors' samples.

This chain connects TRBV19 to TRBJ2-1; either TRBD1 or TRBD2 may fit D (5 bases each). V lost 5 bases, J lost 8 bases, and 16 bases lay in between. This CDR3 is built from 14 residues. Germline assignment: CDR1 LNHDA and CDR2 SQIVND (reference sequence). CDR3 nucleotide sequence: TGTGCCAGTAGTGCCGACGGGACCGGGGATGAGCAGTTCTTC. Amino acid sequence: CASSADGTGDEQFF.

The chain uses TRBV5-1 and TRBJ2-5; TRBD2 aligns across 12 bases. The CDR3 consists of 16 residues. J lost 1 base, V lost 4 bases, and 5 bases had no gene match. In germline, CDR1 is SGHRS, CDR2 YFSETQ. This CDR3 reads CASSRGTSGLQETQYF. The CDR3 DNA sequence: TGCGCCAGCAGCCGGGGGACTAGCGGGCTCCAAGAGACCCAGTACTTC.

The V and J genes are TRBV5-1 and TRBJ1-2; TRBD1 might be the D (5 bases). This CDR3 is 15 amino acids long. The V and J ends lost 4 bases and 5 bases respectively, with 18 bases between them. Germline-derived CDR1 and CDR2 are SGHRS and YFSETQ. CDR3 in DNA: TGCGCCAGCAGCCCGAGGGAAGGGGAACGGTATGGCTACACCTTC. Translation: CASSPREGERYGYTF.

This clone was seen only once. This rearrangement joins TRBV19 to TRBJ1-1, with D unresolved. The CDR3 runs 14 residues. V was clipped by 1 base and J by 3 bases, with 9 bases between them. CDR1 is LNHDA, CDR2 SQIVND, per germline (reference sequence). This CDR3 reads CASSIGTEDTEAFF. As DNA, the CDR3 is TGTGCCAGTAGTATAGGGACGGAAGACACTGAAGCTTTCTTT. The whole variable domain, filled in from reference TRBV19 and TRBJ1-1, reads DGGITQSPKYLFRKEGQNVTLSCEQNLNHDAMYWYRQDPGQGLRLIYYSQIVNDFQKGDIAEGYSVSREKKESFPLTVTSAQKNPTAFYLCASSIGTEDTEAFFGQGTRLTVV.

The chain carries TRBV2 and TRBJ2-1; 8 bases agree with TRBD1. CDR1 and CDR2 (germline): SNHLY, FYNNEI. This CDR3 is built from 14 residues. V trimming: 4 bases; J trimming: 7 bases; junction bases outside the gene matches: 6. The CDR3 loop reads CASSGGRGLNEQFF. DNA of the CDR3: TGTGCCAGCAGTGGAGGCAGGGGGCTAAATGAGCAGTTCTTC. Filled out from reference TRBV2 and TRBJ2-1, the complete variable domain reads EPEVTQTPSHQVTQMGQEVILRCVPISNHLYFYWYRQILGQKVEFLVSFYNNEISEKSEIFDDQFSVERPDGSNFTLKIRSTKLEDSAMYFCASSGGRGLNEQFFGPGTRLTVL.

The V call is TRBV19, the J call TRBJ1-4; D is ambiguous. The germline V and J ends were trimmed by 1 base and 2 bases, with 8 bases remaining between them. The CDR3 length is 15 residues. Germline CDR1 is LNHDA and CDR2 is SQIVND (reference sequence). In DNA form, the CDR3 reads TGTGCCAGTAGTATAGGAGGAGGTACTAATGAAAAACTGTTTTTT. Translating gives CASSIGGGTNEKLFF. The whole variable domain, filled in from reference TRBV19 and TRBJ1-4, reads DGGITQSPKYLFRKEGQNVTLSCEQNLNHDAMYWYRQDPGQGLRLIYYSQIVNDFQKGDIAEGYSVSREKKESFPLTVTSAQKNPTAFYLCASSIGGGTNEKLFFGSGTQLSVL.

The chain is built from TRBV9 and TRBJ2-1; 9 nucleotides agree with TRBD2. Trimming took 5 bases from V and 5 from J; bases not matched to a gene: 11. Germline values: CDR1 SGDLS, CDR2 YYNGEE. This CDR3 is built from 16 residues. CDR3 loop: CASSRQGGGAHNEQFF. The CDR3 DNA reads TGTGCCAGCAGTCGTCAGGGCGGGGGGGCCCACAATGAGCAGTTCTTC.

The chain couples TRBV2 to TRBJ2-3; the match to TRBD2 covers 7 bases. V was pared by 6 bases and J by 0 bases, with 3 bases of the junction left unmatched. The CDR3 has 14 residues. Germline V gives CDR1 SNHLY, CDR2 FYNNEI. This CDR3 reads CASRRTSSTDTQYF. CDR3 in DNA: TGTGCCAGCAGGAGGACTAGTAGCACAGATACGCAGTATTTT.

The chain has TRBV4-3 and TRBJ1-2, with a weak D call TRBD1 (5 bases). V lost 3 bases, J lost 8 bases, and 16 bases lay in between. Germline V gene lookup returns CDR1 LGHNA and CDR2 YSLEER. The CDR3 totals 14 residues. CDR3 loop: CASSHGRGPGGYTF. The CDR3 nucleotides are TGCGCCAGCAGCCACGGACGGGGCCCTGGGGGCTACACCTTC.

This CDR3 reads CASSRAGVTGELFF. In DNA, the CDR3 is TGTGCCAGTAGCCGCGCGGGGGTCACCGGGGAGCTGTTTTTT. The chain couples TRBV19 to TRBJ2-2, with 7 bases identical to TRBD2. The CDR3 is 14 amino acids. The germline CDR1 and CDR2 sequences are LNHDA and SQIVND (reference sequence). Trimming at V came to 6 bases and at J to 4 bases, leaving 5 bases not matched to a gene.

The V and J genes are TRBV7-8 and TRBJ2-2; TRBD1 agrees at 8 bases. Germline lookup yields CDR1 SGHVS and CDR2 FQNEAQ. CDR3 size: 16 residues. V was pared by 5 bases and J by 8 bases, with 13 bases of the junction left unmatched. CDR3 in DNA: TGTGCCAGCAGCACAGGACAGGGAAGTCGGAGGGGGGAGCTGTTTTTT. This sequence encodes CASSTGQGSRRGELFF.

V is TRBV4-3 and J is TRBJ2-7; D tentatively fits TRBD1 or TRBD2 (6 bases each). Trimming removed 0 bases from V and 1 base from J, with 13 bases in between. This CDR3 comprises 16 residues. Germline values: CDR1 LGHNA, CDR2 YSLEER. The CDR3 nucleotides are TGCGCCAGCAGCCAAGAGGGACGGGGGCCATCCTACGAGCAGTACTTC. It translates to CASSQEGRGPSYEQYF.

The chain combines TRBV6-1 with TRBJ1-2; D ambiguous. The CDR3 is 14 amino acids. Trimming took off 2 bases at V and 5 bases at J, with 12 bases between the two ends. Germline V lookup: CDR1 MNHNS, CDR2 SASEGT. CDR3 nucleotides: TGTGCCAGCAGTGAAACGGCAGAAGGATATGGCTACACCTTC. It is translated as CASSETAEGYGYTF.

V is TRBV7-9 and J is TRBJ2-7; 8 bases align to TRBD1. V was clipped by 5 bases and J by 5 bases; unmatched bases: 11. CDR1 is SEHNR, CDR2 FQNEAQ, per germline (reference sequence). The CDR3 spans 15 residues. The chain's CDR3 is CASSPSGQGFNEQYF. In DNA, the CDR3 is TGTGCCAGCAGCCCGTCCGGACAGGGTTTCAACGAGCAGTACTTC.

The V call is TRBV7-6, the J call TRBJ2-5, with 7 positions matching TRBD1. V dropped 5 bases and J dropped 5; count of bases not matched to a gene: 5. This CDR3 is 13 amino acids long. Germline-derived CDR1 and CDR2 are SGHVS and FNYEAQ. The CDR3 loop is CASSKNRGETQYF. CDR3 bases: TGTGCCAGCAGCAAAAACAGGGGCGAGACCCAGTACTTC.

This chain uses TRBV7-9 with TRBJ1-5; no clear D. CDR1 and CDR2 (germline): SEHNR, FQNEAQ (reference sequence). Trimming removed 1 base at V and 1 base at J, with 11 bases between. This CDR3 spans 16 amino acids. Written as DNA, the CDR3 is TGTGCCAGCAGCTTAGGGGGTGGGGTAAGCAATCAGCCCCAGCATTTT. It translates to CASSLGGGVSNQPQHF.

V is TRBV19 and J is TRBJ1-2; a weak D match, TRBD1 (6 bases). The V gene's germline CDR1 is LNHDA and CDR2 SQIVND (reference sequence). V was cut by 4 bases and J by 5 bases, with 11 bases left in between. This CDR3 region has 13 residues. CDR3 residues: CASSTQGIYGYTF. In nucleotides, the CDR3 is TGTGCCAGTAGTACACAGGGAATTTATGGCTACACCTTC. Complete variable domain (other parts from reference TRBV19 and TRBJ1-2): DGGITQSPKYLFRKEGQNVTLSCEQNLNHDAMYWYRQDPGQGLRLIYYSQIVNDFQKGDIAEGYSVSREKKESFPLTVTSAQKNPTAFYLCASSTQGIYGYTFGSGTRLTVV.

This clone was counted once. The chain has TRBV20-1 and TRBJ2-7, with no clear D. Germline CDR1 is DFQATT and CDR2 is SNEGSKA (reference sequence). The V end was cut by 2 bases, the J end by 2 bases, with 4 bases between. The CDR3 covers 11 residues. The CDR3 bases are TGCAGTGCTAGAAACCCCTACGAGCAGTACTTC. It translates to CSARNPYEQYF.

The chain couples TRBV7-2 to TRBJ1-5, with D unresolved. Trimming took 5 bases from V and 7 from J, leaving 15 bases between them. The CDR3 has 14 amino acids. The V gene's germline CDR1 is SGHTA and CDR2 FQGNSA. CDR3 region: CASSPGEFGQPQHF. CDR3 in DNA: TGTGCCAGCAGCCCCGGCGAGTTTGGACAGCCCCAGCATTTT.

V is TRBV5-6 and J is TRBJ1-6, with D possibly TRBD1 on 5 matching bases. Between the trimmed V and J ends, which lost 0 bases and 8 bases, there was a span of 12 bases. The CDR3 loop spans 15 amino acids. CDR1 is SGHDT and CDR2 is YYEEEE in the germline V gene. The CDR3 region has the DNA TGTGCCAGCAGCTTGGCGGGGCAAGGTGATTCACCCCTCCACTTT. Amino acid sequence: CASSLAGQGDSPLHF.

V usage is TRBV6-4 and J usage is TRBJ1-2; weak D call: TRBD1 (6 bases). Trimming removed 0 bases from V and 8 bases from J, with 16 bases in between. CDR1 is MRHNA, CDR2 SNTAGT, per germline. CDR3 length equals 15 residues. The CDR3 loop is CASSDSAGGAGGYTF. CDR3 nucleotide sequence: TGTGCCAGCAGTGACTCGGCGGGGGGGGCAGGAGGCTACACCTTC.

V and J are TRBV20-1 and TRBJ2-1; the D is unclear. Trimming cost V 3 bases and J 9 bases, with 6 bases left between them. CDR3 length: 10 amino acids. Germline CDR1 and CDR2: DFQATT and SNEGSKA (reference sequence). CDR3 region: CSARLIEQFF. For the CDR3, the DNA is TGCAGTGCTAGGTTGATTGAGCAGTTCTTC.

This chain joins TRBV9 and TRBJ1-1; D perhaps matches TRBD1 (6 bases). The V and J ends lost 3 bases and 11 bases respectively, with 17 bases between them. This CDR3 contains 13 residues. The germline gives CDR1 SGDLS, CDR2 YYNGEE. The CDR3: CASSGPTGPEAFF. CDR3 nucleotide sequence: TGTGCCAGCAGCGGCCCTACAGGGCCCGAGGCTTTCTTT.

This chain uses TRBV7-2 with TRBJ2-5; no clear D gene. Trimming took 6 bases from V and 5 from J, leaving 10 bases between them. Per the germline V gene, CDR1 is SGHTA and CDR2 is FQGNSA. The CDR3 length is 12 residues. Here the CDR3 reads CASRPVGETQYF. The CDR3, as DNA: TGTGCCAGCAGACCCGTCGGGGAGACCCAGTACTTC.

This chain joins TRBV2 and TRBJ2-3, with unresolved D. CDR1 and CDR2 from the germline V gene are SNHLY and FYNNEI. The CDR3 runs 16 residues. The germline V and J ends were trimmed by 4 bases and 6 bases, with 20 bases remaining between them. The CDR3 bases are TGTGCCAGCAGTGTACGTCAGGCGGCCGGCCTCGATACGCAGTATTTT. This translates into CASSVRQAAGLDTQYF.

The gene calls are TRBV7-2 and TRBJ2-7; tentative D call: TRBD1 (5 bases). The CDR3 extends over 15 amino acids. V lost 2 bases and J lost 2, with 13 bases in between. Germline-derived CDR1 and CDR2 are SGHTA and FQGNSA. The CDR3 protein is CASSLIRDSAYEQYF. CDR3 nucleotide sequence: TGTGCCAGCAGCTTAATACGCGACAGTGCCTACGAGCAGTACTTC.